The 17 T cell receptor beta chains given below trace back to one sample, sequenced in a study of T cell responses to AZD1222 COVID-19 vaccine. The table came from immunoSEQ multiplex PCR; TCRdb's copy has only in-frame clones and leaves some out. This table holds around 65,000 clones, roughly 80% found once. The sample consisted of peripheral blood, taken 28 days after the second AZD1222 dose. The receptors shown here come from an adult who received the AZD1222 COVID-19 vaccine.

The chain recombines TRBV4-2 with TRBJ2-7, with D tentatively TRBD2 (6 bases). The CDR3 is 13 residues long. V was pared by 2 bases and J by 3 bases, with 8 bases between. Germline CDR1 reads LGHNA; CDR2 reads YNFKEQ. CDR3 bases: TGTGCCAGCAGCCAACCGACTAGCTACGAGCAGTACTTC. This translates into CASSQPTSYEQYF.

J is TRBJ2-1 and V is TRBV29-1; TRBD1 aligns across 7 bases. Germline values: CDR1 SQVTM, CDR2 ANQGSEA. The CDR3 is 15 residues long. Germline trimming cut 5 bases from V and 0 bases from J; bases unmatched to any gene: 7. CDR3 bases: TGCAGCGTTAAACCGACAGGGTACTCCTACAATGAGCAGTTCTTC. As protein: CSVKPTGYSYNEQFF.

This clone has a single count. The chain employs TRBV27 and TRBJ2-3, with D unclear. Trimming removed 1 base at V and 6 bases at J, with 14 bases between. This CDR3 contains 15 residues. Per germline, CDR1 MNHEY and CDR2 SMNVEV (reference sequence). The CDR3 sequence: CASSLWQASLDTQYF. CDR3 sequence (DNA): TGTGCCAGCAGTTTATGGCAGGCATCGTTGGATACGCAGTATTTT.

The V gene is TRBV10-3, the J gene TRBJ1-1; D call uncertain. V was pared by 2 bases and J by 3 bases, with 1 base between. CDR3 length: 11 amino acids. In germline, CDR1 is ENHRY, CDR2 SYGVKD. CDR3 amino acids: CAISEHTEAFF. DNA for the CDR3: TGTGCCATCAGTGAGCACACTGAAGCTTTCTTT.

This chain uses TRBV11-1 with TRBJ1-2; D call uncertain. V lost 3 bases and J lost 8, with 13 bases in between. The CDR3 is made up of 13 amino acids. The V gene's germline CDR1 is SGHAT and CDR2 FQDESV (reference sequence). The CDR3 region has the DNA TGTGCCAGCAGCTTTAACCTGCATGGGGGCTACACCTTC. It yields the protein CASSFNLHGGYTF. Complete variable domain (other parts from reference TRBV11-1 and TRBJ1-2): EAEVAQSPRYKITEKSQAVAFWCDPISGHATLYWYRQILGQGPELLVQFQDESVVDDSQLPKDRFSAERLKGVDSTLKIQPAELGDSAMYLCASSFNLHGGYTFGSGTRLTVV.

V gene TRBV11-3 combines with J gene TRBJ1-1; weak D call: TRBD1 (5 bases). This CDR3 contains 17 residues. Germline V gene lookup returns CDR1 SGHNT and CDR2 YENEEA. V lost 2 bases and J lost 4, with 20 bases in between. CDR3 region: CASSLRDGFIWSTEAFF. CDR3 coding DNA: TGTGCCAGCAGCTTAAGGGACGGTTTTATTTGGAGCACTGAAGCTTTCTTT.

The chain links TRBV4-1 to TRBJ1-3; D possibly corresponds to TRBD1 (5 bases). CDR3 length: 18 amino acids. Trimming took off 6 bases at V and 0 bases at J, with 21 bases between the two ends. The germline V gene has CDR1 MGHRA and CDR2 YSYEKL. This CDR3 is CASRSFRGDRSSGNTIYF. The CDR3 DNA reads TGCGCCAGCAGATCGTTTCGGGGGGACCGAAGCTCTGGAAACACCATATATTTT.

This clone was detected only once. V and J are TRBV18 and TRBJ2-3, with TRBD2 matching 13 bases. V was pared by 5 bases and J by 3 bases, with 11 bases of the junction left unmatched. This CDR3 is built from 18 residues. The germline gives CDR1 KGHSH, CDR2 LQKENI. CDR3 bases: TGTGCCAGCTCATTCGGACTAGCGGGAGAGTTGTCGACAGATACGCAGTATTTT. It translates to CASSFGLAGELSTDTQYF.

CDR3 DNA: TGTGCCATCAGTTATGACCAGAGAGGAGGAGAGACCCAGTACTTC. Protein sequence: CAISYDQRGGETQYF. This chain joins TRBV10-3 and TRBJ2-5; perhaps TRBD2 as D (5 bases). The CDR3 has 15 residues. Trimming removed 5 bases at V and 4 bases at J, with 17 bases between. Germline V gene lookup returns CDR1 ENHRY and CDR2 SYGVKD.

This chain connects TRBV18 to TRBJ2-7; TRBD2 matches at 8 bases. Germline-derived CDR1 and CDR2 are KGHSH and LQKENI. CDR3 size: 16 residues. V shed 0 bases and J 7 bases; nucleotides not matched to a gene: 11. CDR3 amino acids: CASSPPSSGLGGEQYF. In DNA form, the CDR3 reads TGTGCCAGCTCACCACCGTCTAGCGGGTTGGGAGGTGAGCAGTACTTC.

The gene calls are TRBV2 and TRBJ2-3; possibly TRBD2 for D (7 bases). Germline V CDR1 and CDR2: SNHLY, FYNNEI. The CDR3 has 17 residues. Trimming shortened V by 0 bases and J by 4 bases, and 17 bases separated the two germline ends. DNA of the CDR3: TGTGCCAGCAGTGAAGCGCTGCTCCGGGGGGCCCCAGATACGCAGTATTTT. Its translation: CASSEALLRGAPDTQYF.

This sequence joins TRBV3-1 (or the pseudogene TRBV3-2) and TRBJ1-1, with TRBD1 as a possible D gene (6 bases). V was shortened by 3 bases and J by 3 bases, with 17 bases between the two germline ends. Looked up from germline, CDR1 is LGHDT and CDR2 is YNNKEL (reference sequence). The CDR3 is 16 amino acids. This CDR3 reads CASSHSSGGRDTEAFF. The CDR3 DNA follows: TGTGCCAGCAGCCACTCCTCGGGGGGGCGGGACACTGAAGCTTTCTTT.

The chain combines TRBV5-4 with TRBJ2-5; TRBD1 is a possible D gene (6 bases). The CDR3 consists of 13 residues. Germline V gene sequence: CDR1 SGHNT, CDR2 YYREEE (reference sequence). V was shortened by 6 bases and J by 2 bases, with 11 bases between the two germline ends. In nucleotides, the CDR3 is TGTGCCAGCAAAGGACAGTCTCAAGAGACCCAGTACTTC. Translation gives CASKGQSQETQYF.

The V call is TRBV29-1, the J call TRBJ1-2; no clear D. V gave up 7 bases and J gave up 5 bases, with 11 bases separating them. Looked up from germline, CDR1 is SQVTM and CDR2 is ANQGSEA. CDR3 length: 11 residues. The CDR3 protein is CSALTGYGYTF. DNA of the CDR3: TGCAGCGCCCTCACGGGTTATGGCTACACCTTC.

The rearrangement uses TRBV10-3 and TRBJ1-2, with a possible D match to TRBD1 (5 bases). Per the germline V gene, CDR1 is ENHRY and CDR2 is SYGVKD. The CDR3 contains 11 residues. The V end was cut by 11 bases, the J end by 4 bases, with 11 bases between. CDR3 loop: CAAQGAYGYTF. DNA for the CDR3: TGTGCCGCCCAGGGTGCCTATGGCTACACCTTC.

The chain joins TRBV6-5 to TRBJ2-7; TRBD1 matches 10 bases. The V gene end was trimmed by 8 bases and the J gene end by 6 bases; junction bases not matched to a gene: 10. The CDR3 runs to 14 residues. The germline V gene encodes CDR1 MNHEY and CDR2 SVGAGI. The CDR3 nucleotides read TGTGCCAGCCGACAGACAGGGGGCTCGGTCGAGCAGTACTTC. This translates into CASRQTGGSVEQYF.

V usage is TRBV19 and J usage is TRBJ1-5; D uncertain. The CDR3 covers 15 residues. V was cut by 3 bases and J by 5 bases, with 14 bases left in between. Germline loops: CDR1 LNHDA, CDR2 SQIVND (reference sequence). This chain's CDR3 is CASSIFSGGDQPQHF. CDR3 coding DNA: TGTGCCAGTAGTATTTTTTCGGGTGGAGATCAGCCCCAGCATTTT.